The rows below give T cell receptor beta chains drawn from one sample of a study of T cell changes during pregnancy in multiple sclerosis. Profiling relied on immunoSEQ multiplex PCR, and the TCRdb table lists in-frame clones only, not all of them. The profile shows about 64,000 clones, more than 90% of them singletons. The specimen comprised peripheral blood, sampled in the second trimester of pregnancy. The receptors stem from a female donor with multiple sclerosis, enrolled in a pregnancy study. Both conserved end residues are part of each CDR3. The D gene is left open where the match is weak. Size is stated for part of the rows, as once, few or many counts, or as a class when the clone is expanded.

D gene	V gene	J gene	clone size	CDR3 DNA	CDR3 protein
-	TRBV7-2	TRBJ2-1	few	TGTGCCAGCAGCCGTGAGAGGCAGCAGTTCTTC	CASSRERQQFF
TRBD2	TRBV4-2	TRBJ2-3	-	TGTGCCAGCAGCCAAGCAAGCCAAGCGGGAGACGGAACAGATACGCAGTATTTT	CASSQASQAGDGTDTQYF
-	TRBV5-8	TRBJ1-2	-	TGTGCCAGCTGGACCGTAGGGGTATGGGGCTACACCTTC	CASWTVGVWGYTF
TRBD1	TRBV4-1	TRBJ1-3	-	TGCGCCAGCAGCCCGAGGACAGGGGGCCCCAGCACCATATATTTT	CASSPRTGGPSTIYF
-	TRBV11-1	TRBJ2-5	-	TGTGCCAGCAGCGACGGACTGGCCCAAGAGACCCAGTACTTC	CASSDGLAQETQYF
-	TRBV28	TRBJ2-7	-	TGTGCCAGCAGTTTTCCCCTCTGGACCGAAGGAGGCTACGAGCAGTACTTC	CASSFPLWTEGGYEQYF
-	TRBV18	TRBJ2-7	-	TGTGCCAGCTCGCCTTCGGGCGGGGGCACCTACGAGCAGTACTTC	CASSPSGGGTYEQYF
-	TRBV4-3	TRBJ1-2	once	TGCGCCAGCAGCCAAGTTTATGGCGACAGGACGGGCTATGGCTACACCTTC	CASSQVYGDRTGYGYTF
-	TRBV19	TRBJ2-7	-	TGTGCCAGTAGTATATCTGTAGAGGACAGCTTCTACGAGCAGTACTTC	CASSISVEDSFYEQYF
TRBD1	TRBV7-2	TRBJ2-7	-	TGTGCCAGCAGCTTAGTGGCTGGGACAGGCTTCTCCTACGAGCAGTACTTC	CASSLVAGTGFSYEQYF
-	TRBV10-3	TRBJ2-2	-	TGTGCCATCAGTGAGCGACAGGCCACCCGAGGCACCGGGGAGCTGTTTTTT	CAISERQATRGTGELFF
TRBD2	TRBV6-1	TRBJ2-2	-	TGTGCCAGCAGTGAAAGGGGACTAGCTGCAAGCGAGCTGTTTTTT	CASSERGLAASELFF
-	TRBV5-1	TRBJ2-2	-	TGCGCCAGCAGCCTGGAGCCGGGAGTAAGGACCGGGGAGCTGTTTTTT	CASSLEPGVRTGELFF
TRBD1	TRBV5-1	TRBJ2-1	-	TGCGCCAGCAGCGACGGGACAGGGCTCTACAATGAGCAGTTCTTC	CASSDGTGLYNEQFF
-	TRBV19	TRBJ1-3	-	TGTGCCAGTAGTGGGCAGGGAGGAAACACCATATATTTT	CASSGQGGNTIYF
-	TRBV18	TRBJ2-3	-	TGTGCCAGCTCACCACCCTCGACAGGAAGCACAGATACGCAGTATTTT	CASSPPSTGSTDTQYF
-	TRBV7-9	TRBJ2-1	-	TGTGCCAGCAGCTCTTGGCGCGACTTTAGCTCCTACAATGAGCAGTTCTTC	CASSSWRDFSSYNEQFF
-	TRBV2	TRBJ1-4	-	TGTGCCAGCAGTGATGGGCAGACTAATGAAAAACTGTTTTTT	CASSDGQTNEKLFF
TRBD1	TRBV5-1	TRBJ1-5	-	TGCGCCAGCAGCCCGGGACAGGGGAATCAGCCCCAGCATTTT	CASSPGQGNQPQHF
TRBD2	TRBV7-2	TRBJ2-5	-	TGTGCCAGCAGCTCTCCGGGGGGGACTAGCTTTTTGTTGGAGACCCAGTACTTC	CASSSPGGTSFLLETQYF
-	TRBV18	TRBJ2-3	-	TGTGCCAGCTCACCATCACTCACGGATACGCAGTATTTT	CASSPSLTDTQYF
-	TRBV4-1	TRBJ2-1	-	TGCGCCAGCAGCCAAGATCTGGCTAGCTATATCGGTTCTGGATACAATGAGCAGTTCTTC	CASSQDLASYIGSGYNEQFF
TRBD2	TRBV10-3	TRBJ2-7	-	TGTGCCACCAGGGGACTAGCGGGAGGACTCGCCTACGAGCAGTACTTC	CATRGLAGGLAYEQYF
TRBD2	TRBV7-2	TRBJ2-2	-	TGTGCCAGCAGCTTATTCGTGGCGGGAGAGGCCGGGGAGCTGTTTTTT	CASSLFVAGEAGELFF
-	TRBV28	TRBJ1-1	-	TGTGCCAGCAGTTCGCCAACCAGGGCTAAGAACACTGAAGCTTTCTTT	CASSSPTRAKNTEAFF
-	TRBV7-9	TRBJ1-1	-	TGTGCCAGCAGCCCCCGGGGGGCACGCACGAACACTGAAGCTTTCTTT	CASSPRGARTNTEAFF
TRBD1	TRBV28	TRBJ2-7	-	TGTGCCAGCAGTTCATCAGGGGGACGCTCTCCCTACGAGCAGTACTTC	CASSSSGGRSPYEQYF
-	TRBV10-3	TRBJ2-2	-	TGTGCGGGGGGGGGCCGAATCGGGGAGCTGTTTTTT	CAGGGRIGELFF
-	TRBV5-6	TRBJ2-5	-	TGTGCCAGCAGGTTGTTGAGCCAAGAGACCCAGTACTTC	CASRLLSQETQYF
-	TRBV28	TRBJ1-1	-	TGTGCCAGCACAGGGAACACTGAAGCTTTCTTT	CASTGNTEAFF
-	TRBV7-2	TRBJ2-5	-	TGTGCCAGCAGCCAAACGGGAATAGAGACCCAGTACTTC	CASSQTGIETQYF
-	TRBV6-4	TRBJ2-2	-	TGTGCCAGCAGTGTACTCCTGAACACCGGGGAGCTGTTTTTT	CASSVLLNTGELFF
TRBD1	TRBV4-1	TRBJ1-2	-	TGCGCCAGCAGCCATGTTACGGGACAGTCGGGCTACACCTTC	CASSHVTGQSGYTF
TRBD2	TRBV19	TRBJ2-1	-	TGTGCCAGTAGTATTCCTAGCGGGGTCTACAATGAGCAGTTCTTC	CASSIPSGVYNEQFF
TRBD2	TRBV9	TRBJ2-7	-	TGTGCCAGCAGCGAGACGGGACTAGCCTCAAACGAGCAGTACTTC	CASSETGLASNEQYF